The next 9 T cell receptor beta chains were all read from a single sample in a study of T cells in Graves' hyperthyroidism and ophthalmopathy. The source material, RNA transcripts, was used to amplify TCR beta CDR3 regions. With the HTBI primer set, the TCR CDR3 went through a first round of RT-PCR. MiXCR was run by TCRdb on the multiplex PCR reads, yielding one entry per CDR3 protein. The table lists 150,000 or so distinct CDR3 sequences, 9.4% of them singletons. Sequencing was carried out using blood. All receptors derive from a woman between 18 and 29 years old with Graves' hyperthyroidism that later progressed to Graves' ophthalmopathy.

This chain connects TRBV20-1 to TRBJ2-3; D possibly corresponds to TRBD2 (6 bases). V lost 5 bases and J lost 2, with 20 bases in between. The V gene's germline CDR1 is DFQATT and CDR2 SNEGSKA (reference sequence). CDR3 size: 16 residues. Written as DNA, the CDR3 is TGCAGTGCTGGAGGGCCTAAACTTATACTCACAGATACGCAGTATTTT. This codes for CSAGGPKLILTDTQYF.

A word on this clonotype: A much larger clone lies a single base off, so this may be a read error. This chain connects TRBV11-2 to TRBJ2-1; D unclear. CDR1 and CDR2 (germline): SGHAT, FQNNGV. The length of the CDR3 is 15 residues. Between the trimmed V and J ends, which lost 2 bases and 6 bases, there was a span of 14 bases. The CDR3 DNA sequence: TGTGCCAGCAGCTTACGGATTGGGCTCTCCAATGAGCAGTTCTTC. Translation gives CASSLRIGLSNEQFF.

There are a few counts of this clonotype. The V call is TRBV4-2, the J call TRBJ1-1, with TRBD1 as a possible D gene (6 bases). The CDR3 is made up of 17 amino acids. Germline values: CDR1 LGHNA, CDR2 YNFKEQ. Trimming cost V 0 bases and J 0 bases, with 14 bases left between them. The CDR3 protein is CASSQESPGAMNTEAFF. DNA for the CDR3: TGTGCCAGCAGCCAAGAATCCCCAGGGGCCATGAACACTGAAGCTTTCTTT.

The sample holds a few counts of this clonotype. The J gene is TRBJ2-1, the V gene TRBV20-1; 7 bases map to TRBD2. With 5 bases clipped from V and 6 bases from J, the junction kept 16 bases outside the gene matches. CDR1 is DFQATT and CDR2 is SNEGSKA in the germline V gene (reference sequence). This CDR3 is 16 amino acids long. The CDR3 coding sequence is TGCAGTGCTCCTCCTTCGCGGGAGAGTCGGGCCAATGAGCAGTTCTTC. The encoded protein is CSAPPSRESRANEQFF.

This chain joins TRBV27 and TRBJ1-4; 9 bases align to TRBD1. This CDR3 has 24 residues. Germline V gene lookup returns CDR1 MNHEY and CDR2 SMNVEV (reference sequence). The V segment lost 7 bases and the J segment 8 bases; nucleotides outside the gene matches: 38. CDR3 sequence reads: CASMLTTKAVTLWGQGPEREKLFF. The CDR3 nucleotides read TGTGCCAGCATGCTCACAACCAAAGCTGTAACATTGTGGGGACAGGGTCCGGAGCGGGAAAAACTGTTTTTT.

This sequence joins TRBV9 and TRBJ2-1; 12 nucleotides agree with TRBD2. The ends lost 3 bases at V and 4 bases at J; junction bases unmatched: 11. Germline V gives CDR1 SGDLS, CDR2 YYNGEE. The CDR3 extends over 18 amino acids. This chain's CDR3 is CASSARPSGGALYNEQFF. The CDR3 coding sequence is TGTGCCAGCAGCGCAAGACCTAGCGGGGGGGCTCTATACAATGAGCAGTTCTTC.

This clonotype was observed at least ten times. The J gene is TRBJ2-1, the V gene TRBV6-1; TRBD2 matches 10 bases. The junction had 5 bases not matched to a gene; V was cut back by 7 bases and J by 2 bases. This CDR3 comprises 15 residues. Germline values: CDR1 MNHNS, CDR2 SASEGT. Written as DNA, the CDR3 is TGTGCCAGCATGTCTCTAGCGGGGGCCTACAATGAGCAGTTCTTC. Amino acids: CASMSLAGAYNEQFF.

This clonotype was counted many times. The chain recombines TRBV2 with TRBJ2-1; 9 bases align to TRBD2. This CDR3 has 16 amino acids. Per the germline V gene, CDR1 is SNHLY and CDR2 is FYNNEI. V gave up 6 bases and J gave up 8 bases; unmatched junction bases: 14. Here the CDR3 reads CASSLGTSRGYDEQFF. Here the CDR3 DNA reads TGTGCCAGCAGCTTAGGGACTAGCCGAGGGTACGATGAGCAGTTCTTC.

This clonotype was counted between two and nine times. The gene calls are TRBV10-1 and TRBJ2-2; TRBD1 is a possible D gene (5 bases). The germline V gene encodes CDR1 WNHNN and CDR2 SYGVQD (reference sequence). The CDR3 has 16 residues. Trimming removed 2 bases from V and 6 bases from J, with 16 bases in between. CDR3 in amino acids: CASSENQGIWPGELFF. CDR3 coding DNA: TGCGCCAGCAGTGAGAACCAGGGTATTTGGCCCGGGGAGCTGTTTTTT.